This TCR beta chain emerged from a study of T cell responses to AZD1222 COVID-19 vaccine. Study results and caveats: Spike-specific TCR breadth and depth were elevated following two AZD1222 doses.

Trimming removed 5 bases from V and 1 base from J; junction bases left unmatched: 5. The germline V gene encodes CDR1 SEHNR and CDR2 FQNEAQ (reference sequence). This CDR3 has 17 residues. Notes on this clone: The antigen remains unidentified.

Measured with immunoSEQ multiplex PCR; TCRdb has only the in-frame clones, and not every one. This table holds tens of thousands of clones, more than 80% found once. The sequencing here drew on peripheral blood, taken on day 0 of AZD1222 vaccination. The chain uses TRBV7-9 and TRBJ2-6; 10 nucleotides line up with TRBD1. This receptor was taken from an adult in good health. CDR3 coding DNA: TGTGCCAGCAGCCTCCGGGACAGGGGTTCTGGGGCCAACGTCCTGACTTTC. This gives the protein CASSLRDRGSGANVLTF.